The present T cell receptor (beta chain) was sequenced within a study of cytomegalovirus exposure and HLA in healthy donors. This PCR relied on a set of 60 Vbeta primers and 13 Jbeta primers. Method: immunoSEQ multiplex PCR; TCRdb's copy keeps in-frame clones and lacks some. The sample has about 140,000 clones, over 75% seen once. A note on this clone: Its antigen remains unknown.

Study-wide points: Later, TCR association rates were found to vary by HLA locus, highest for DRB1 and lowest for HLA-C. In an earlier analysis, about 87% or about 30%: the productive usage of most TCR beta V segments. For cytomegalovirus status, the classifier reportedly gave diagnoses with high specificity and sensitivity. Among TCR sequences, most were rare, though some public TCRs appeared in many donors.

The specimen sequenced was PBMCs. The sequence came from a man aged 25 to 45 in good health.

CDR3 sequence (DNA): TGTGCCAGCAGCTTATCGGCGGGGGAAGCCTACGAGCAGTACTTC. Its protein product is CASSLSAGEAYEQYF. The chain carries TRBV7-2 and TRBJ2-7, with 7 bases matching TRBD2. The V segment lost 2 bases and the J segment 2 bases; nucleotides outside the gene matches: 6. Per the germline V gene, CDR1 is SGHTA and CDR2 is FQGNSA. The CDR3 is made up of 15 amino acids.